This T cell receptor beta chain was documented in a study of early T cells in non-severe SARS-CoV-2 infection. Background on the study: The study sequenced bulk RNA from unsorted whole blood, with chains unpaired. Findings and caveats of the study: Clonotype matching in VDJdb favored anti-spike CD8 responses and did not capture private and CD4 specificities.

The V end was cut by 5 bases, the J end by 0 bases, with 17 bases between. This CDR3 has 17 residues. The germline CDR1 and CDR2 sequences are ENHRY and SYGVKD. The protocol attached unique molecular identifiers to individual cDNA molecules. TCRdb used MiXCR to reprocess the 5' RACE reads, holding one entry per CDR3 protein. The top ten hold roughly 3.6% of the sample, which has about 69,000 distinct CDR3 sequences, approximately 4.5% seen once. This clonotype was counted ten times or more. Its antigen remains unknown. The rearrangement links TRBV10-3 to TRBJ2-4, with a tentative D call TRBD1 (6 bases). This clonotype was sampled from an adult who was a healthcare worker with PCR-confirmed SARS-CoV-2 infection or an uninfected control (not recorded which). The donor label of this sample is uncertain. The sample in question was whole blood, obtained at baseline. The DNA for the CDR3 is TGTGCCATCAGTTCCTCAGACAGGAGGCTAGCCAAAAACATTCAGTACTTC. As protein: CAISSSDRRLAKNIQYF.